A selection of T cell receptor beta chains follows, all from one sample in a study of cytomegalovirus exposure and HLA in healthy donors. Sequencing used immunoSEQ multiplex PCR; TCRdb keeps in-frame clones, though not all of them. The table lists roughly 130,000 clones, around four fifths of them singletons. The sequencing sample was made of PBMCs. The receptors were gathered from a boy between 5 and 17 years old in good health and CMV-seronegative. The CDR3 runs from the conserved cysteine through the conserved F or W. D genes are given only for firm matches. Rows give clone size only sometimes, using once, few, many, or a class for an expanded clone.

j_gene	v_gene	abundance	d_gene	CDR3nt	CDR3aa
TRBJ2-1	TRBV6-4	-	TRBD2	TGTGCCAGCAGTGTACAGCGGGAAACCTACAATGAGCAGTTCTTC	CASSVQRETYNEQFF
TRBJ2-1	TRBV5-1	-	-	TGCGCCAGCAGCTCAGGACTGACTAGGGATGAGCAGTTCTTC	CASSSGLTRDEQFF
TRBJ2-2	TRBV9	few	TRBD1	TGTGCCAGCAGCGTAGCAGGGGGTGGCACCGGGGAGCTGTTTTTT	CASSVAGGGTGELFF
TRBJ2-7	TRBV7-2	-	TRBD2	TGTGCCAGCAGCCCAATGACTAGCCTCGACGAGCAGTACTTC	CASSPMTSLDEQYF
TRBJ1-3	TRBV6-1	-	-	TGTGCCAGCAGGGTACAGGGATCGGGAAACACCATATATTTT	CASRVQGSGNTIYF
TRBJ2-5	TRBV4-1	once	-	TGCGCCAGCAGCCATGCCCCCCTCGGGACAAACCAAGAGACCCAGTACTTC	CASSHAPLGTNQETQYF
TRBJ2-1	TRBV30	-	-	TGTGCCTGCAATTTACACGGGCTAGCTTACAATGAGCAGTTCTTC	CACNLHGLAYNEQFF
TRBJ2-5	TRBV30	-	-	TGTGCCTGGAGTGACGGGGGTGAGACCCAGTACTTC	CAWSDGGETQYF
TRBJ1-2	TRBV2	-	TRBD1	TGTGCCAGCTGTCGGGGACAGGGGGTCGGTGGCTACACCTTC	CASCRGQGVGGYTF
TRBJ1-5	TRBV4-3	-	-	TGCGCCAGCAGCCAAGATCGCGGGGACAATCAGCCCCAGCATTTT	CASSQDRGDNQPQHF
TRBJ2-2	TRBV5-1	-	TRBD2	TGCGCCAGCAGGTTGGCTAGCGGGACGAACACCGGGGAGCTGTTTTTT	CASRLASGTNTGELFF
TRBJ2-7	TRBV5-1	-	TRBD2	TGCGCCAGCAGCTCGGGACTAGCGGGCCTTGAGGCCTACGAGCAGTACTTC	CASSSGLAGLEAYEQYF
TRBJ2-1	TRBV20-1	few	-	TGCAGTGGCCCCCTATCCAATGAGCAGTTCTTC	CSGPLSNEQFF
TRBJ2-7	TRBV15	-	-	TGTGCCACCAGCAGAGATAACCAGGGGGGCATCTACGAGCAGTACTTC	CATSRDNQGGIYEQYF
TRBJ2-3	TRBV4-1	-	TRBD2	TGCGCCAGCAGCCCACTAGCGGGAGGCTCAGATACGCAGTATTTT	CASSPLAGGSDTQYF
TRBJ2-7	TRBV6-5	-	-	TGTGCCAGCGGCAGGGTTGAGCAGTACTTC	CASGRVEQYF
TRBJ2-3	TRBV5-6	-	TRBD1	TGTGCCAGCAGCCACGGGACAGGGAGCACAGATACGCAGTATTTT	CASSHGTGSTDTQYF
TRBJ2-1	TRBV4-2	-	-	TGTGCCAGCAGCCAAGACGCCACAGGGAGCTCCTACAATGAGCAGTTCTTC	CASSQDATGSSYNEQFF
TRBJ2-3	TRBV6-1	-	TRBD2	TGTGCCAGCAAAGGACTAGCTCGCACAGATACGCAGTATTTT	CASKGLARTDTQYF
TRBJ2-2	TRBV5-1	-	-	TGCGCCAGCACCAGACAGGCAACGAACACCGGGGAGCTGTTTTTT	CASTRQATNTGELFF
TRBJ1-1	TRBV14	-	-	TGTGCCAGCAGCCAATTACGGTACACTGAAGCTTTCTTT	CASSQLRYTEAFF
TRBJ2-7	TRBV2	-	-	TGTGCCAGCAGTCGTAGCTCCTACGAGCAGTACTTC	CASSRSSYEQYF
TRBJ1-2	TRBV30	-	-	TGTGCCTGGAGTGTAAAGGCCGTCACTATAGATGGCTACACCTTC	CAWSVKAVTIDGYTF